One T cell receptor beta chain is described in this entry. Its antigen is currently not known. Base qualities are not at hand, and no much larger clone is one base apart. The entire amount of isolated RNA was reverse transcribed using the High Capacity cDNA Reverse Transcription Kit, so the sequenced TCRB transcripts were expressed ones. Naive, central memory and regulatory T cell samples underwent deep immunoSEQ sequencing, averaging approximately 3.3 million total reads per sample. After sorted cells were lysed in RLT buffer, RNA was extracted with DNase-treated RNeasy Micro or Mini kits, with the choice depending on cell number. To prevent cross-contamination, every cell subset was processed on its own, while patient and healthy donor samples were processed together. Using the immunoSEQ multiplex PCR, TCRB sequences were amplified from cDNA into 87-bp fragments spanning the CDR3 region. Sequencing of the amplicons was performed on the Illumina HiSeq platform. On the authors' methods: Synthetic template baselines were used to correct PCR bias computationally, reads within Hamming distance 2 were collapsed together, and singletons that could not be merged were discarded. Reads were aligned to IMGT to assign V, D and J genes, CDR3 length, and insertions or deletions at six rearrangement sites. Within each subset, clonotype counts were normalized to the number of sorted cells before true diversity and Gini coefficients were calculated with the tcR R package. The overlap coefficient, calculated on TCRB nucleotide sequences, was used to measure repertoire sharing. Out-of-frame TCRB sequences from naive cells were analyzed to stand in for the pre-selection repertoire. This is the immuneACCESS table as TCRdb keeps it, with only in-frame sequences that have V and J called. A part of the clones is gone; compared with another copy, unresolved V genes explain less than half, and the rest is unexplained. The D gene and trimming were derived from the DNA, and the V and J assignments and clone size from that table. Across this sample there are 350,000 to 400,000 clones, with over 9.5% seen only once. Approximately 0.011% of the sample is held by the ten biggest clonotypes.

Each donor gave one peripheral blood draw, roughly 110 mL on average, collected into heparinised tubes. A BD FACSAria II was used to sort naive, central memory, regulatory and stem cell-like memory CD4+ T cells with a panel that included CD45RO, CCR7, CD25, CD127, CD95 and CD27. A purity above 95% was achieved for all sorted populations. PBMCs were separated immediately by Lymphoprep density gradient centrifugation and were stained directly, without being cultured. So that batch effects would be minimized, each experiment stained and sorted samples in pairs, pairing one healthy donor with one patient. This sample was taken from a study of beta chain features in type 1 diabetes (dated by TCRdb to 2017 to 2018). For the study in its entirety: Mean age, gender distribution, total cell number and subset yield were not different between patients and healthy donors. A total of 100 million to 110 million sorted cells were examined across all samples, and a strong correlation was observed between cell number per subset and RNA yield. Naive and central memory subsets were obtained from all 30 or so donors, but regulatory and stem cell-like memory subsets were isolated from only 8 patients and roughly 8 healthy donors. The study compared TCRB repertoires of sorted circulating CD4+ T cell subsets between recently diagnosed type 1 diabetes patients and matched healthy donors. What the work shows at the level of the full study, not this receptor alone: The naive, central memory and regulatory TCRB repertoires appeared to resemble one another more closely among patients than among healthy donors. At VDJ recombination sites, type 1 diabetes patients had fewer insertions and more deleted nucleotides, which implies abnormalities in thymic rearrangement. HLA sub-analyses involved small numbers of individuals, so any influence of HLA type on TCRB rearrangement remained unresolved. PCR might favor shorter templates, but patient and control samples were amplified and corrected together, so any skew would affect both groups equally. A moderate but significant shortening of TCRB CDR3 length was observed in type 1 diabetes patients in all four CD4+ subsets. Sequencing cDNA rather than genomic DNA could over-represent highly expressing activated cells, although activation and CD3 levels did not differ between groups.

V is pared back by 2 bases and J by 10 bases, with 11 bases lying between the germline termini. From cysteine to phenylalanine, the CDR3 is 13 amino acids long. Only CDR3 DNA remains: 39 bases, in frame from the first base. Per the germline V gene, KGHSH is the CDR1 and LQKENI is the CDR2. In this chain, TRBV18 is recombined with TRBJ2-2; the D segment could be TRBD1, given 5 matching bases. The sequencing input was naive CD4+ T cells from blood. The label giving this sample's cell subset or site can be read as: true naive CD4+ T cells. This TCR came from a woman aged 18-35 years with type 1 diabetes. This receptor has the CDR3 CASSPIWGQELFF. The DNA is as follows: TGTGCCAGCTCACCAATCTGGGGCCAGGAGCTGTTTTTT.